This T cell receptor (beta chain) came from a study of blood T cell repertoires in COVID-19. Study as a whole: Collection of acute and convalescent COVID-19 samples took place in the United States, Italy and Spain. PBMCs, B-cell-depleted T cells, or T cells were the source of the cDNA or gDNA that made up the material.

In the original processing: Nucleated cell counts were estimated from reference gene primer amplification. This table comes from immunoSEQ multiplex PCR, and its TCRdb copy is limited to in-frame clones, with some not included. V and J calls and clone size are copied from that table; D and trimming were computed from the DNA. This table holds about 65,000 clones, about four fifths found once. The ends lost 5 bases at V and 8 bases at J; junction bases unmatched: 4. CDR1 is ENHRY, CDR2 SYGVKD, per germline. The CDR3 spans 12 residues. The chain joins TRBV10-3 to TRBJ1-1; 8 bases are a match to TRBD1. This clonotype was obtained from a human donor in a cohort sampled during active COVID-19. The specimen was peripheral blood. The CDR3 nucleotides are TGTGCCATCAGTAGGACAGGGACGGAAGCTTTCTTT. It is translated as CAISRTGTEAFF.